This TCR beta chain was documented in a study of blood T cell repertoires in COVID-19. V was pared by 5 bases and J by 1 base, with 9 bases of the junction left unmatched. The CDR3 is 17 amino acids. Germline values: CDR1 SGHTA, CDR2 FQGNSA. Those enrolled, adults aged 18 to 89 years, came from about two dozen US areas. Cohorts were determined from participant-reported clinical history. Study processing details: Estimated nucleated cell counts came from reference gene primer amplification. TCRdb's copy holds only in-frame clones and misses some; the assay was immunoSEQ multiplex PCR. The V and J calls and the clone size are those of that table, but D and trimming were determined from the DNA. The sample lists roughly 420,000 clones, around nine tenths occurring once.

The source is a woman aged 30 to 39 with acute COVID-19. Sequences were obtained from PBMCs or T cells enriched from blood (not recorded which). This chain links TRBV7-2 with TRBJ2-5, with 11 bases lining up with TRBD2. The CDR3 DNA reads TGTGCCAGCAGCCCCCCGGGACTAGCGGCTTCCCAAGAGACCCAGTACTTC. It encodes CASSPPGLAASQETQYF.